Included here is one T cell receptor (beta chain) sequence, with context. This entry belongs to a study of blood T cell repertoires in COVID-19. CDR3 length: 15 amino acids. Germline V gene lookup returns CDR1 LNHDA and CDR2 SQIVND (reference sequence). V lost 4 bases and J 7 bases, leaving 20 bases between the germline ends. Repertoires were generated with immunoSEQ multiplex PCR, while TCRdb's copy carries only in-frame clones and drops some. The sample carries about 250,000 clones, roughly nine tenths recorded once. The study assigned cohorts using participant-reported clinical history. All recovered Cohort 3 donors got two negative PCRs, got clearance, or saw symptom resolution.

The TCR was taken from a woman in her forties or fifties who had recovered from COVID-19. The sequencing sample was made of PBMCs or T cells enriched from blood (not recorded which). The chain employs TRBV19 and TRBJ2-7; D ambiguous. The DNA of the CDR3 is TGTGCCAGTAGTACCAGACAAGATCCTGTGGGTGAGCAGTACTTC. Its translation: CASSTRQDPVGEQYF. Full variable domain (remainder filled in from reference TRBV19 and TRBJ2-7): DGGITQSPKYLFRKEGQNVTLSCEQNLNHDAMYWYRQDPGQGLRLIYYSQIVNDFQKGDIAEGYSVSREKKESFPLTVTSAQKNPTAFYLCASSTRQDPVGEQYFGPGTRLTVT.